The rows below give T cell receptor beta chains drawn from one sample of a study of beta chain features in type 1 diabetes. Generated by immunoSEQ multiplex PCR, the TCRdb table keeps only in-frame clones and is missing some. The sample carries approximately 170,000 clones, around 63% recorded once. The sample taken for sequencing was naive CD4+ T cells from blood. These receptors were collected from a man between 25 and 39 years old with type 1 diabetes. CDR3s include the opening cysteine and the closing phenylalanine or tryptophan. A D gene is named only where the DNA matches it firmly. Clone size is given for some rows only: seen once, a few or many times, or a class if the clone is expanded.

j_call,d_call,v_call,clone_size,cdr3_nt,cdr3_aa
TRBJ1-3,NA,TRBV25-1,NA,TGTGCCAGCGGGAGTATAACTGGAAACACCATATATTTT,CASGSITGNTIYF
TRBJ1-4,NA,TRBV15,NA,TGTGCCACCAGCAGAGATCGGTGGGGTGAAAAACTGTTTTTT,CATSRDRWGEKLFF
TRBJ2-5,NA,TRBV25-1,NA,TGTGCCAGCACCCGAGGAGGGGTTAAAGAGACCCAGTACTTC,CASTRGGVKETQYF
TRBJ2-1,NA,TRBV5-1,once,TGCGCCAGCAGCCCCAGGGTGGGTGAGCAGTTCTTC,CASSPRVGEQFF
TRBJ2-3,NA,TRBV4-3,NA,TGCGCCAGCAGCCAAGGTATAGGGTCGGATACGCAGTATTTT,CASSQGIGSDTQYF
TRBJ1-2,NA,TRBV13,NA,TGTGCCAGCAGCTTAAAGTGGGACTATGGCTACACCTTC,CASSLKWDYGYTF
TRBJ2-5,NA,TRBV29-1,few,TGCAGCGTTCGCGGCAACCAAGAGACCCAGTACTTC,CSVRGNQETQYF
TRBJ2-3,NA,TRBV30,NA,TGTGCCTGGAGTGACACAGATACGCAGTATTTT,CAWSDTDTQYF
TRBJ2-3,NA,TRBV7-6,NA,TGTGCCAGCAGCCCCACCCCGAATACGCAGTATTTT,CASSPTPNTQYF
TRBJ2-7,NA,TRBV29-1,few,TGCAGCGTTGAAGCTATCGGGAACTACGAGCAGTACTTC,CSVEAIGNYEQYF
TRBJ1-1,TRBD1,TRBV29-1,few,TGCAGCGTTGGGTGGGGACAGGGGAACACTGAAGCTTTCTTT,CSVGWGQGNTEAFF
TRBJ1-2,NA,TRBV27,once,TGTGCCAGCAGTTTAAAACAGGTGGTTTATGGCTACACCTTC,CASSLKQVVYGYTF
TRBJ2-5,NA,TRBV7-7,NA,TGTGCTAGCAGCTTTTATTCCGGGTTCGAAGAGACCCAGTACTTC,CASSFYSGFEETQYF
TRBJ2-1,NA,TRBV29-1,few,TGCAGCGTTGCAGGGCCGTCCGACCGTGGGTTCTTC,CSVAGPSDRGFF
TRBJ2-1,TRBD1,TRBV5-6,NA,TGTGCCAGCAGCTCGACCGGGACAGGGCAGTTCTTC,CASSSTGTGQFF
TRBJ2-1,NA,TRBV11-2,NA,TGTGCCAGCAGTTACGCCGGGACTTACAATGAGCAGTTCTTC,CASSYAGTYNEQFF
TRBJ1-4,TRBD1,TRBV30,NA,TGTGCCTGGAACAGGGGAAATGAAAAACTGTTTTTT,CAWNRGNEKLFF
TRBJ1-6,NA,TRBV7-8,NA,TGTGCCAGCAGCTCTCGTGGTGGGGAAAGGGCTAATTCACCCCTCCACTTT,CASSSRGGERANSPLHF
TRBJ2-3,TRBD1,TRBV14,NA,TGTGCCAGCAGCCCGACCTTTGGACAGGGGGCGCCGACAGATACGCAGTATTTT,CASSPTFGQGAPTDTQYF
TRBJ2-4,NA,TRBV27,few,TGTGCCAGCATTTGGTCGTTACAGCCGGGAAACATTCAGTACTTC,CASIWSLQPGNIQYF
TRBJ2-5,NA,TRBV30,NA,TGTGCCTGGAGTAAGTCGGGCGGGCAGACCCAGTACTTC,CAWSKSGGQTQYF
TRBJ2-3,NA,TRBV7-2,NA,TGTGCCAGCGGGGCGGGTGTGAGCACAGATACGCAGTATTTT,CASGAGVSTDTQYF
TRBJ2-7,NA,TRBV10-3,NA,TGTGCCATCAGTGAGTCGAACGAGCAGTACTTC,CAISESNEQYF
TRBJ2-6,NA,TRBV7-6,NA,TGTGCCAGCAGCGTAACTTCTGGGGCCAACGTCCTGACTTTC,CASSVTSGANVLTF
TRBJ2-2,TRBD1,TRBV10-3,few,TGTGCCATCAGTGAGTGGACAGGGACCGGGGAGCTGTTTTTT,CAISEWTGTGELFF